Below, one T cell receptor (beta chain) is given with its context. One end of the junction fails to match germline, which may point to a read error. MiXCR, applied by TCRdb to the 5' RACE reads, yields one record per CDR3 protein. The table includes 270,000 or so distinct CDR3 sequences, about 9% detected once. The data derive from a study of identical twins. This CDR3 is built from 13 residues. CDR1 SGHVS and CDR2 FQNEAQ come from the germline V gene. This same sample was also part of a study on yellow fever vaccine responses in identical twins.

The specimen sequenced was CD8+ T cells sorted from blood. The clonotype originates from a woman aged 18-35 years in good health. The chain links TRBV7-8 to TRBJ2-7, with D perhaps TRBD1 (5 bases). In DNA, the CDR3 is TGTGCCAGCAGCTTTCAGGGTGGCTACGGGCAGTACTTC. Its translation: CASSFQGGYGQYF.